This TCR beta chain was observed in a study of beta chain features in type 1 diabetes. J gave up 6 bases and V 4 bases, and 2 bases lay outside the gene matches. The CDR3 has 13 residues. Germline V CDR1 and CDR2: MGHDK, SYGVNS. This clone was detected a few times. Each sorted population was over 95% pure. Since all of the isolated RNA was reverse transcribed, expressed TCRB transcripts were what got sequenced. Profiled with immunoSEQ multiplex PCR; TCRdb holds only in-frame clones, not every one. This table holds about 470,000 clones, approximately 28% found once. The TCR sequence derives from a man younger than 35 in good health. Sequenced material: naive CD4+ T cells from blood. The gene calls are TRBV25-1 and TRBJ2-3, with 9 bases identical to TRBD1. The CDR3 sequence is CASSATGGDTQYF. The CDR3 DNA is TGTGCCAGCAGTGCGACAGGGGGGGATACGCAGTATTTT.